Listed here are 32 T cell receptor beta chains from one sample, sequenced in a study of graft-versus-host responses after intestinal transplantation (dated by TCRdb to about 2021). Libraries were built with the immunoSEQ multiplex PCR assay. This is the immuneACCESS table as TCRdb keeps it, with only in-frame sequences that have V and J called. A part of the clones is gone; compared with another copy, unresolved V genes explain less than half, and the rest is unexplained. The sample includes over 10,000 clones, with 70% to 85% observed a single time. The top ten hold over 4% of the sample. Dithiothreitol, EDTA incubations and collagenase D digestion were used to isolate intraepithelial and lamina propria lymphocytes from graft specimens. Material: ileum tissue, obtained roughly 140 days after intestinal transplantation. The receptors were gathered from a human patient who received an intestinal transplant, so some T cells may come from the graft donor.

The rearrangement uses TRBV7-3 and TRBJ2-2, with 10 bases lining up with TRBD2. From germline, CDR1 is SGHTA and CDR2 FQGTGA. Trimming took 4 bases from V and 6 from J; bases not matched to a gene: 2. CDR3 length: 14 residues. The chain's CDR3 is CASSWLAGAGELFF. CDR3 DNA: TGTGCCAGCAGCTGGCTAGCGGGGGCCGGGGAGCTGTTTTTT.

The chain combines TRBV6-5 with TRBJ2-1, with D perhaps matching TRBD2 (6 bases). The CDR3 has 15 residues. Germline CDR1 MNHEY, CDR2 SVGAGI. Trimming took off 2 bases at V and 4 bases at J, with 12 bases between the two ends. Here the CDR3 DNA reads TGTGCCAGCAGTTACCCTGGCGCGGGGTACAATGAGCAGTTCTTC. This codes for CASSYPGAGYNEQFF.

V gene TRBV10-3 combines with J gene TRBJ1-1; D gene unclear. Germline assignment: CDR1 ENHRY and CDR2 SYGVKD. Trimming took 3 bases from V and 4 from J, leaving 18 bases between them. The CDR3 is made up of 16 amino acids. As DNA, the CDR3 is TGTGCCATCAGTGACCTCGAATTAGCCCCCCGCACTGAAGCTTTCTTT. As protein: CAISDLELAPRTEAFF.

This clone was seen only once. V usage is TRBV5-5 and J usage is TRBJ2-6; no firm D call. This CDR3 has 19 amino acids. Trimming left V 4 bases short and J 0 bases short, with 20 bases between. Germline CDR1 is SGHKS and CDR2 is YYEKEE (reference sequence). CDR3 residues: CASSQALDSSSSGANVLTF. The CDR3 DNA reads as TGTGCCAGCAGCCAAGCCCTGGATAGCTCATCCTCTGGGGCCAACGTCCTGACTTTC.

A word on this clone: The same CDR3 can be traced to other DNA sequences in this sample. The V and J genes are TRBV5-1 and TRBJ2-2; 12 bases are shared with TRBD2. Germline CDR1 and CDR2: SGHRS and YFSETQ. This CDR3 region has 16 residues. Trimming took 2 bases from V and 1 from J; bases not matched to a gene: 0. The CDR3 nucleotides read TGCGCCAGCAGCTTACTAGCGGGAGGGAACACCGGGGAGCTGTTTTTT. Protein product: CASSLLAGGNTGELFF.

By sample fraction, this clone is medium-sized. The chain joins TRBV28 to TRBJ2-3; 7 nucleotides match TRBD1. The germline V gene has CDR1 MDHEN and CDR2 SYDVKM. This CDR3 spans 15 amino acids. The J segment lost 2 bases and the V segment lost 5 bases, leaving 7 bases of the junction unmatched. CDR3 in amino acids: CASSLDRVATDTQYF. The CDR3 nucleotides read TGTGCCAGCAGTCTTGACAGGGTGGCCACAGATACGCAGTATTTT.

The V call is TRBV7-3, the J call TRBJ2-5, with 7 positions matching TRBD1. Trimming took 3 bases from V and 3 from J; bases not matched to a gene: 1. Germline loops: CDR1 SGHTA, CDR2 FQGTGA. The CDR3 is 13 amino acids. The CDR3 reads CASSFDREETQYF. The CDR3 DNA is TGTGCCAGCAGCTTTGACAGGGAAGAGACCCAGTACTTC.

This chain uses TRBV11-2 with TRBJ1-1; D possibly corresponds to TRBD1 (5 bases). Germline V gene sequence: CDR1 SGHAT, CDR2 FQNNGV. The germline V and J ends were trimmed by 0 bases and 0 bases, with 8 bases remaining between them. The CDR3 spans 15 residues. The CDR3 nucleotides are TGTGCCAGCAGCTTAGACAAGGGGTTGAACACTGAAGCTTTCTTT. Protein sequence: CASSLDKGLNTEAFF.

The chain carries TRBV4-3 and TRBJ2-7; a weak D match, TRBD2 (5 bases). The CDR3 covers 14 residues. Germline-derived CDR1 and CDR2 are LGHNA and YSLEER. Trimming left V 5 bases short and J 2 bases short, with 13 bases between. CDR3 sequence (DNA): TGCGCCAGCAGCTCCGGACTGGAAGCCTACGAGCAGTACTTC. It encodes CASSSGLEAYEQYF.

This sequence joins TRBV4-2 and TRBJ2-3; TRBD2 agrees at 14 bases. CDR3 length: 18 amino acids. With V trimmed by 1 base and J by 0 bases, 3 bases remained unmatched. From germline, CDR1 is LGHNA and CDR2 YNFKEQ. DNA of the CDR3: TGTGCCAGCAGCCAAGGACTAGCGGGGGGGCCTAGCACAGATACGCAGTATTTT. Its protein is CASSQGLAGGPSTDTQYF.

The chain joins TRBV28 to TRBJ1-5, with a weak D call TRBD1 (5 bases). V dropped 5 bases and J dropped 3 bases, with 17 bases sitting between them. The CDR3 spans 16 residues. CDR1 and CDR2 from the germline V gene are MDHEN and SYDVKM. CDR3 amino acids: CASSGGGAGPNQPQHF. The CDR3 DNA reads as TGTGCCAGCAGTGGTGGTGGGGCAGGGCCCAATCAGCCCCAGCATTTT.

The chain links TRBV13 to TRBJ2-7; D is undetermined. V was pared by 0 bases and J by 5 bases, with 17 bases between. The CDR3 spans 16 residues. Germline CDR1 is PRHDT and CDR2 is FYEKMQ (reference sequence). The CDR3 spells CASSLGDGSLADEQYF. The DNA of the CDR3 is TGTGCCAGCAGCTTAGGTGACGGGTCTTTAGCCGACGAGCAGTACTTC. Full variable domain (missing parts from reference TRBV13 and TRBJ2-7): AAGVIQSPRHLIKEKRETATLKCYPIPRHDTVYWYQQGPGQDPQFLISFYEKMQSDKGSIPDRFSAQQFSDYHSELNMSSLELGDSALYFCASSLGDGSLADEQYFGPGTRLTVT.

This clone appeared a few times. The rearrangement links TRBV13 to TRBJ2-7; 9 nucleotides agree with TRBD1. Germline V gives CDR1 PRHDT, CDR2 FYEKMQ (reference sequence). This CDR3 is 16 amino acids long. V lost 0 bases to trimming and J lost 5 bases; unmatched junction nucleotides: 8. This CDR3 is CASSLGNRGLGNEQYF. CDR3 in DNA: TGTGCCAGCAGCTTAGGTAACAGGGGGCTAGGGAACGAGCAGTACTTC.

The V gene is TRBV7-3, the J gene TRBJ1-1; D is uncertain. Looked up from germline, CDR1 is SGHTA and CDR2 is FQGTGA. V lost 2 bases and J lost 2, with 9 bases in between. There are 14 residues in the CDR3. Here the CDR3 reads CASSLGPGNTEAFF. CDR3 DNA: TGTGCCAGCAGCTTAGGTCCGGGAAACACTGAAGCTTTCTTT.

This chain uses TRBV5-1 with TRBJ2-1, with a tentative D call TRBD2 (6 bases). Trimming removed 4 bases at V and 0 bases at J, with 14 bases between. The CDR3 contains 16 residues. Per the germline V gene, CDR1 is SGHRS and CDR2 is YFSETQ. In DNA form, the CDR3 reads TGCGCCAGCAGCCCCGCGGGGACTGACTCCTACAATGAGCAGTTCTTC. The encoded protein is CASSPAGTDSYNEQFF.

The chain employs TRBV7-2 and TRBJ2-7; 8 bases map to TRBD2. V dropped 1 base and J dropped 2; count of bases not matched to a gene: 1. Germline-derived CDR1 and CDR2 are SGHTA and FQGNSA. The CDR3 consists of 14 residues. CDR3 in amino acids: CASSLDGRAYEQYF. In nucleotides, the CDR3 is TGTGCCAGCAGCTTAGACGGGAGGGCCTACGAGCAGTACTTC.

This chain uses TRBV18 with TRBJ1-2; D possibly corresponds to TRBD1 (6 bases). The CDR3 has 13 amino acids. Trimming took off 1 base at V and 6 bases at J, with 9 bases between the two ends. Germline loops: CDR1 KGHSH, CDR2 LQKENI. The CDR3 bases are TGTGCCAGCTCACCACGGTCAGGGGATGGCTACACCTTC. Translating it yields CASSPRSGDGYTF. The variable domain in full, completed from reference TRBV18 and TRBJ1-2, reads NAGVMQNPRHLVRRRGQEARLRCSPMKGHSHVYWYRQLPEEGLKFMVYLQKENIIDESGMPKERFSAEFPKEGPSILRIQQVVRGDSAAYFCASSPRSGDGYTFGSGTRLTVV.

The chain has TRBV5-1 and TRBJ2-2; weak D call: TRBD2 (5 bases). V was cut by 3 bases and J by 2 bases, with 14 bases left in between. This CDR3 is built from 16 residues. Germline V gene lookup returns CDR1 SGHRS and CDR2 YFSETQ. The CDR3 reads CASSWYWTPNTGELFF. The CDR3 DNA reads TGCGCCAGCAGCTGGTACTGGACTCCTAACACCGGGGAGCTGTTTTTT. The full variable domain, completed using reference TRBV5-1 and TRBJ2-2, is KAGVTQTPRYLIKTRGQQVTLSCSPISGHRSVSWYQQTPGQGLQFLFEYFSETQRNKGNFPGRFSGRQFSNSRSEMNVSTLELGDSALYLCASSWYWTPNTGELFFGEGSRLTVL.

V and J are TRBV7-8 and TRBJ1-3, with D hard to call. The germline CDR1 and CDR2 sequences are SGHVS and FQNEAQ. The V and J ends lost 6 bases and 0 bases respectively, with 6 bases between them. The CDR3 length is 13 residues. The CDR3 DNA reads as TGTGCCAGCAGTGTCGGCTCTGGAAACACCATATATTTT. Translated: CASSVGSGNTIYF.

The V and J genes are TRBV9 and TRBJ2-3; 9 bases map to TRBD2. Germline V lookup: CDR1 SGDLS, CDR2 YYNGEE. The CDR3 has 16 residues. The ends lost 3 bases at V and 4 bases at J; junction bases unmatched: 9. The CDR3 bases are TGTGCCAGCAGCGCCGAGCGGGGGGCGGGGTCAGATACGCAGTATTTT. It encodes CASSAERGAGSDTQYF.

The chain has TRBV7-2 and TRBJ2-7; TRBD2 matches at 9 bases. V gave up 0 bases and J gave up 2 bases; unmatched junction bases: 11. Germline V gene lookup returns CDR1 SGHTA and CDR2 FQGNSA. This CDR3 is built from 18 residues. The CDR3 loop reads CASSLAWLAGATAYEQYF. CDR3 sequence (DNA): TGTGCCAGCAGCTTAGCGTGGTTAGCGGGAGCAACGGCCTACGAGCAGTACTTC.

This chain uses TRBV7-3 with TRBJ1-1; 7 positions match TRBD1. The CDR3 covers 15 residues. The V and J ends lost 6 bases and 0 bases, in that order; junction bases with no gene match: 7. Germline CDR1 SGHTA, CDR2 FQGTGA. CDR3 amino acids: CASRPNRGLNTEAFF. The CDR3 DNA reads TGTGCCAGCAGACCTAACAGGGGACTGAACACTGAAGCTTTCTTT.

This clone was counted only a few times. V gene TRBV4-1 combines with J gene TRBJ2-7, with D unresolved. Germline loops: CDR1 MGHRA, CDR2 YSYEKL. With 2 bases removed from V and 7 bases from J, the gap between germline ends came to 21 bases. The CDR3 extends over 16 amino acids. The CDR3 region has the DNA TGCGCCAGCAGCCAACCGTTGGGCCGACCATCGGAAGAGCAGTACTTC. Residues: CASSQPLGRPSEEQYF.

This clone was observed a handful of times. This rearrangement joins TRBV6-5 to TRBJ1-1; TRBD1 matches 9 bases. The CDR3 loop spans 14 amino acids. Germline loops: CDR1 MNHEY, CDR2 SVGAGI. J gave up 4 bases and V 5 bases, and 5 bases lay outside the gene matches. Written as DNA, the CDR3 is TGTGCCAGCAGTGATGGGACAGGGCCCACTGAAGCTTTCTTT. As protein: CASSDGTGPTEAFF.

The table lists this clone with a count of one. The rearrangement joins TRBV4-2 to TRBJ2-6; tentatively, D is TRBD1 (5 bases). CDR3 length equals 15 residues. CDR1 is LGHNA and CDR2 is YNFKEQ in the germline V gene. The V end lost 5 bases, the J end lost 4 bases, and 12 bases lay between the germline ends. DNA of the CDR3: TGTGCCAGCAGCGAAACAGGTACCGGGGCCAACGTCCTGACTTTC. Amino acid sequence: CASSETGTGANVLTF.

The J gene is TRBJ2-7, the V gene TRBV7-3; D is possibly TRBD2 (5 bases). CDR1 SGHTA and CDR2 FQGTGA come from the germline V gene. V was shortened by 2 bases and J by 1 base, with 18 bases between the two germline ends. The CDR3 covers 17 residues. CDR3 amino acids: CASSLARAIGGSYEQYF. The CDR3 DNA is TGTGCCAGCAGCTTAGCGAGGGCCATTGGAGGTTCCTACGAGCAGTACTTC.

This clone was counted once. This chain connects TRBV10-3 to TRBJ2-7; D call uncertain. This CDR3 has 12 residues. Looked up from germline, CDR1 is ENHRY and CDR2 is SYGVKD. The DNA for the CDR3 is TGTCTAGTAGGCCCCAGCCCCTACGAGCAGTACTTC. This sequence encodes CLVGPSPYEQYF.

This clone was observed a few times. The chain carries TRBV18 and TRBJ1-4, with 10 bases that match TRBD1. The trim removed 3 bases at V and 7 bases at J, leaving 5 bases unmatched. Germline CDR1 KGHSH, CDR2 LQKENI. The CDR3 is 15 residues long. The CDR3 spells CASSPPGQGREKLFF. DNA of the CDR3: TGTGCCAGCTCACCCCCGGGACAGGGGCGTGAAAAACTGTTTTTT. Combining the CDR3 with reference TRBV18 and TRBJ1-4 gives the whole variable domain NAGVMQNPRHLVRRRGQEARLRCSPMKGHSHVYWYRQLPEEGLKFMVYLQKENIIDESGMPKERFSAEFPKEGPSILRIQQVVRGDSAAYFCASSPPGQGREKLFFGSGTQLSVL.

This sequence joins TRBV7-6 and TRBJ2-3; 9 bases fit TRBD2. Germline lookup yields CDR1 SGHVS and CDR2 FNYEAQ. The CDR3 runs 16 residues. V was pared by 5 bases and J by 6 bases, with 12 bases of the junction left unmatched. CDR3 DNA: TGTGCCAGCAGCCCTCGGACTGGCGGGGGGGCCGATACGCAGTATTTT. Translation gives CASSPRTGGGADTQYF.

The V gene is TRBV7-2, the J gene TRBJ2-2; D is perhaps TRBD1 (5 bases). The CDR3 spans 15 residues. V dropped 5 bases and J dropped 1 base, with 11 bases sitting between them. From germline, CDR1 is SGHTA and CDR2 FQGNSA. This CDR3 is CASSLLQVNTGELFF. The CDR3, as DNA: TGTGCCAGCAGCCTTTTACAGGTGAACACCGGGGAGCTGTTTTTT.

J is TRBJ2-1 and V is TRBV5-6; 7 nucleotides agree with TRBD1. CDR1 and CDR2 from the germline V gene are SGHDT and YYEEEE. This CDR3 has 14 residues. V dropped 4 bases and J dropped 9; count of bases not matched to a gene: 10. The CDR3 region has the DNA TGTGCCAGCAGCCAAACAGGGGCGCGAAGTGAGCAGTTCTTC. Translation gives CASSQTGARSEQFF.

This clone turned up a few times. J is TRBJ1-1 and V is TRBV13, with 9 nucleotides matching TRBD1. Germline-derived CDR1 and CDR2 are PRHDT and FYEKMQ (reference sequence). Unmatched junction bases numbered 9, after V lost 3 bases and J lost 4 bases. CDR3 length: 16 residues. The CDR3 sequence is CASSFGDRALSTEAFF. The CDR3 DNA is TGTGCCAGCAGCTTTGGGGACAGGGCGTTGAGCACTGAAGCTTTCTTT.